The following is a TCR beta chain sequence with its context. Its antigen is not identified. Using immunoSEQ multiplex PCR, the repertoire was profiled, and TCRdb retains in-frame clones only, with some absent. This table holds 90,000 to 150,000 clones, roughly 90% found once. The data derive from a study of cytomegalovirus exposure and HLA in healthy donors. Study results and limitations: Reported results showed that the classifier diagnosed cytomegalovirus status with high specificity and sensitivity.

Germline V gives CDR1 KGHSH, CDR2 LQKENI. The CDR3 length is 14 residues. Trimming cost V 0 bases and J 8 bases; bases outside gene matches: 4. This clonotype was sampled from a woman aged 18-29 years in good health and CMV-seropositive. The sample taken for sequencing was PBMCs. J is TRBJ1-2 and V is TRBV18; 9 bases fit TRBD1. CDR3 sequence: CASSPPTGGKGYTF. Here the CDR3 DNA reads TGTGCCAGCTCACCACCGACAGGGGGGAAAGGCTACACCTTC.